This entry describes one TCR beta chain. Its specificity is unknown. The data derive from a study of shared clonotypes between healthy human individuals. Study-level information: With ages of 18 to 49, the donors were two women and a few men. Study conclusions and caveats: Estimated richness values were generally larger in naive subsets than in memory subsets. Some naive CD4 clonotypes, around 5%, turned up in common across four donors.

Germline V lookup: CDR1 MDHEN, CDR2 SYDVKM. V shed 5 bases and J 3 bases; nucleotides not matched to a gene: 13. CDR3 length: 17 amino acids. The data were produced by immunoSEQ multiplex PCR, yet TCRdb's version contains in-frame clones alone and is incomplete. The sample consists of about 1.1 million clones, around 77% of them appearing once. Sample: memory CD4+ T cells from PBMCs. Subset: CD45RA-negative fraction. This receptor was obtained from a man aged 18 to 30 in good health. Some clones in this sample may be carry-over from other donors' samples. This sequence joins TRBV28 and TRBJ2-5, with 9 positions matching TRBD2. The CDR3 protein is CASSLQGGLAGKETQYF. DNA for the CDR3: TGTGCCAGCAGTCTACAAGGAGGGCTAGCGGGAAAAGAGACCCAGTACTTC.